The present entry profiles one T cell receptor (beta chain) with its context. This specimen belongs to a study of blood T cell repertoires in COVID-19. Methods used by the authors: Estimation of nucleated cell counts was performed using reference gene primer amplification. Clones were sequenced by immunoSEQ multiplex PCR, and TCRdb holds only the in-frame ones, with some missing. V and J calls and clone size are copied from that table; D and trimming were computed from the DNA. The sample shows some 120,000 clones, around nine tenths of them seen only once. The clonotype comes from a man aged 45 to 65 with acute or convalescent COVID-19. The sample was peripheral blood.

CDR3 bases: TGTGCCAGCAGTTTAGAGTTAACAGAGCAGTTCTTC. Amino acids: CASSLELTEQFF. This rearrangement joins TRBV12-3 or TRBV12-4 to TRBJ2-1; D gene ambiguous. CDR3 size: 12 residues. V gave up 1 base and J gave up 10 bases, with 8 bases separating them.